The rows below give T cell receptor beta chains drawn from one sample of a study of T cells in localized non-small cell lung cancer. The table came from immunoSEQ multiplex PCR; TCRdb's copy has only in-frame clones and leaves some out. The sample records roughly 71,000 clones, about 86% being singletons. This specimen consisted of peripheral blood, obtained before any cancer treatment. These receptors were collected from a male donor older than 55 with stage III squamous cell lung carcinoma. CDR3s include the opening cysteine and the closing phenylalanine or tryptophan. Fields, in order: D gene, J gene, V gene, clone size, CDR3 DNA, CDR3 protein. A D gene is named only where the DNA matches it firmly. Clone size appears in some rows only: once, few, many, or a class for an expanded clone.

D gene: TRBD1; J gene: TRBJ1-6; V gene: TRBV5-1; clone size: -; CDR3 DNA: TGCGCCAGCAGCCGGGACAGTAATTCACCCCTCCACTTT; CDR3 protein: CASSRDSNSPLHF
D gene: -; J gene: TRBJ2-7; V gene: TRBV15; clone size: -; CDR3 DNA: TGTGCCACCAGCAGAGGGACGGGGATCTACGAGCAGTACTTC; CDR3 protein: CATSRGTGIYEQYF
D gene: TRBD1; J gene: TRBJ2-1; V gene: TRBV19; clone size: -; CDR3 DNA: TGTGCCAGTAGGGGGGACAGGGTTTCCCATGAGCAGTTCTTC; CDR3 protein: CASRGDRVSHEQFF
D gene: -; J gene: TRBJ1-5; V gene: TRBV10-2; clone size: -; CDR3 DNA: TGCGCCAGCAGTGAAACAGGGAGTCAAGGTAGGCCCCAGCATTTT; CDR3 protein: CASSETGSQGRPQHF
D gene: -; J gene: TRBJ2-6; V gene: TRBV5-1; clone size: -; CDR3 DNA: TGCGCCAGCAGCTTGGTTTCTCGGATGAGCTCTGGGGCCAACGTCCTGACTTTC; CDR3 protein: CASSLVSRMSSGANVLTF
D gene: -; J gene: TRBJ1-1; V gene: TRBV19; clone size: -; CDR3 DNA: TGTGCCAGTAGGAAGGTCCTGGGCGCTGAAGCTTTCTTT; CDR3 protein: CASRKVLGAEAFF
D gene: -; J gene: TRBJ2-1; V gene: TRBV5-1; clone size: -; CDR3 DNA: TGCGCCAGCAGCTTGGCTCTCGATAATGAGCAGTTCTTC; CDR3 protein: CASSLALDNEQFF
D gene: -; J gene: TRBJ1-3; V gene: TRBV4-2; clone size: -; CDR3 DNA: TGTGCCAGCAGCCCACGGCCCCAGATGTCTGGAAACACCATATATTTT; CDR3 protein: CASSPRPQMSGNTIYF
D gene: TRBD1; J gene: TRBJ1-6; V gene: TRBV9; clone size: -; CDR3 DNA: TGTGCCAGCAGCCCACGGGGGGACAGCTCCTATAATTCACCCCTCCACTTT; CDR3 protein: CASSPRGDSSYNSPLHF
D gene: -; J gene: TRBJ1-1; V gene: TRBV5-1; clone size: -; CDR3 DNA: TGCGCCAGCAGCCTACTAACAGGGTTGAACACTGAAGCTTTCTTT; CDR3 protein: CASSLLTGLNTEAFF
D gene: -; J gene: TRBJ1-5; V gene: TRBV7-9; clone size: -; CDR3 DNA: TGTGCCAGCAGCTTAGGGGGCCTTTCTGGCAATCAGCCCCAGCATTTT; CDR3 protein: CASSLGGLSGNQPQHF
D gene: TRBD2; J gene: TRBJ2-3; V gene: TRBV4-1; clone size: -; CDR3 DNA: TGCGCCAGCAGCCAAGATGGGGGGGGCACAGATACGCAGTATTTT; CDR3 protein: CASSQDGGGTDTQYF
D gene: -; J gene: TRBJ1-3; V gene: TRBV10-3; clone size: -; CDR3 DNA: TGTGCCATCAGTGGTGAACACCGATCTGGAAACACCATATATTTT; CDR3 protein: CAISGEHRSGNTIYF
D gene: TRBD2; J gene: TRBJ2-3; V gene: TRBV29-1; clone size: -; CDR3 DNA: TGCAGCGTGGGGGGGACCACAGATACGCAGTATTTT; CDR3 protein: CSVGGTTDTQYF
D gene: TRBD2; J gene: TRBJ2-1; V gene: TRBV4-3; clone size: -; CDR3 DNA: TGCGCCAGCAGTCCTCGGTTTCTAGCGGGGGGATGGATTAACAATGAGCAGTTCTTC; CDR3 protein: CASSPRFLAGGWINNEQFF
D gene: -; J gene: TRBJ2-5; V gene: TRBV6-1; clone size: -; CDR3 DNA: TGTGCCAGCAACCGGGACTTTCAAGAGACCCAGTACTTC; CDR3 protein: CASNRDFQETQYF
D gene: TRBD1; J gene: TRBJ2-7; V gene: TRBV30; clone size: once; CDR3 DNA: TGTGCCTGGAGCCTCAAAGGGACAGGGGGAGGACATAAGCAGTACTTC; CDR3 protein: CAWSLKGTGGGHKQYF
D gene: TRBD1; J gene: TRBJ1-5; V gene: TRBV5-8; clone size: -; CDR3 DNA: TGTGCCAGCAGCTTAGGGGACAGGGGAAGCAATCAGCCCCAGCATTTT; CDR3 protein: CASSLGDRGSNQPQHF
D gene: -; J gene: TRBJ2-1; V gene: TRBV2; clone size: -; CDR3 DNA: TGTGCCAGCAAGGAGGGGGGTTTCGGGAATGAGCAGTTCTTC; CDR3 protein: CASKEGGFGNEQFF
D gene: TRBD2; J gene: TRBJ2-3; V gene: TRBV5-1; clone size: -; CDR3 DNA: TGCGCCAGCAGTTTAGAAGCGGGGGGGCGTGCAGATACGCAGTATTTT; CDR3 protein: CASSLEAGGRADTQYF
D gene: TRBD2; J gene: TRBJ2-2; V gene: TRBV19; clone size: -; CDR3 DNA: TGTGCCAGTAGTTCTAGCGGGGGGGCCACCGGGGAGCTGTTTTTT; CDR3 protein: CASSSSGGATGELFF
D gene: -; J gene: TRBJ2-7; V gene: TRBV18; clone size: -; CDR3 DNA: TGTGCCAGCTCACCGAGACGGGGAAACCAGTACTTC; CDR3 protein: CASSPRRGNQYF
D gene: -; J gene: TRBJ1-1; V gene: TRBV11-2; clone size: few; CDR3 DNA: TGTGCCAGCAGCTTGTATCAGCCGGGCCGGTGGGGGACTGAAGCTTTCTTT; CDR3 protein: CASSLYQPGRWGTEAFF
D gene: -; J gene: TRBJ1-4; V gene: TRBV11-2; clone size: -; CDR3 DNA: TGTGCCAGCAGTCCGGAGACCCGGCGGGAAAAACTGTTTTTT; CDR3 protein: CASSPETRREKLFF
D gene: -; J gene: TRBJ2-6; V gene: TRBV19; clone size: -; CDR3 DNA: TGTGCCAGTAAAGACTACTCTGGGGCCAACGTCCTGACTTTC; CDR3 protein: CASKDYSGANVLTF
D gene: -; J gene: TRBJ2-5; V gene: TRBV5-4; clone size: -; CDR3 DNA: TGTGCCAGCAGCTTGAGGTCGGCAGGGGAGACCCAGTACTTC; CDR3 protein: CASSLRSAGETQYF
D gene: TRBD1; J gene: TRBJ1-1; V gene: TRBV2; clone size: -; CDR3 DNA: TGTGCCAGCAGAGCTCAGACAGGGGGCACTGAAGCTTTCTTT; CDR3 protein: CASRAQTGGTEAFF
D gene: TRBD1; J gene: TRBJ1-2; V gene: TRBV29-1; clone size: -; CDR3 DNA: TGCAGCGTCGGGGGGACAGGGGGCGCGGGTTATGGCTACACCTTC; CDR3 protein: CSVGGTGGAGYGYTF
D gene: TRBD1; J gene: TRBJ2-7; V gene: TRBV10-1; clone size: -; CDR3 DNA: TGCGCCAGCAGTGAGTGGGACAGCCCCCCTACCCAGCAGTACTTC; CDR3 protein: CASSEWDSPPTQQYF
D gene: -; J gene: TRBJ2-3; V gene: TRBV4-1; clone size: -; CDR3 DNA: TGCGCCAGCAGCCAAGCAATTGGGTGGGGGGATACGCAGTATTTT; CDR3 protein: CASSQAIGWGDTQYF
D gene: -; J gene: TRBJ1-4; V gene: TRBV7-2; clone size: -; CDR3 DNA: TGTGCCAGCAGCCATGGGACTGAAAATGAAAAACTGTTTTTT; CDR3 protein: CASSHGTENEKLFF
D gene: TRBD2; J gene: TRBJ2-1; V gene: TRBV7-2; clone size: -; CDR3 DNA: TGTGCCAGCAGCTTAGGACTAGCTCTGGGGAATGAGCAGTTCTTC; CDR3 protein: CASSLGLALGNEQFF
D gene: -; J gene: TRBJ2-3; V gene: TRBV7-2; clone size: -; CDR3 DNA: TGTGCCAGCAGCCGCTCTCCGGGGCGCCCAGATACGCAGTATTTT; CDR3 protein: CASSRSPGRPDTQYF
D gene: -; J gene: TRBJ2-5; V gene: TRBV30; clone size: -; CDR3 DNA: TGTGCCTGGAGTGTAATTCGAGAGGCCCAGTACTTC; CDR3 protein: CAWSVIREAQYF
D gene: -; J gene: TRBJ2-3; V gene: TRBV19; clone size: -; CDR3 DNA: TGTGCCAGTAGGTCGCAGAGCGGCACAGATACGCAGTATTTT; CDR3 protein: CASRSQSGTDTQYF
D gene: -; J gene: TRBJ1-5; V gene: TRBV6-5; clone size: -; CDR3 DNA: TGTGCCAGCAGGACAAGCAATCAGCCCCAGCATTTT; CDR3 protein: CASRTSNQPQHF
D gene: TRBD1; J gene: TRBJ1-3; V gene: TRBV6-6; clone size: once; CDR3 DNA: TGTGCCAGCAGTCCCCGACAGGGAACTGGAAACACCATATATTTT; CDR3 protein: CASSPRQGTGNTIYF
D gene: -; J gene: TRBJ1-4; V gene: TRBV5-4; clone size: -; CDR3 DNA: TGTGCCAGCAGTCCGGGACGTCAAGCTGAAAAACTGTTTTTT; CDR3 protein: CASSPGRQAEKLFF
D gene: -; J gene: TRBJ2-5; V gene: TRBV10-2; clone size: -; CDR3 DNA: TGCGCCAGCAGTGAGGGGGGGAAGACCCAGTACTTC; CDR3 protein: CASSEGGKTQYF
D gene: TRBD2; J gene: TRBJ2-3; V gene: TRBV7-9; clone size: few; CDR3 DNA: TGTGCCAGCAGCTTACCACGACGACTAGCGGGGGTGGGGGATACGCAGTATTTT; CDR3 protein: CASSLPRRLAGVGDTQYF
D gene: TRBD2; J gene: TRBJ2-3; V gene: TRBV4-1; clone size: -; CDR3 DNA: TGCGCCAGCAGCCAGGCCACTAGCGGATGGCTTAGCACAGATACGCAGTATTTT; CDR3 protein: CASSQATSGWLSTDTQYF
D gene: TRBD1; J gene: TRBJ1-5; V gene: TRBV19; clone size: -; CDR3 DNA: TGTGCCAGTAGTAGGAGGGACAGTATCAATCAGCCCCAGCATTTT; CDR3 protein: CASSRRDSINQPQHF
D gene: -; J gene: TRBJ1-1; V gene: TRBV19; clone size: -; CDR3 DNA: TGTGCCGCTTCCCTAGGCGGGGGGCAGAACACTGAAGCTTTCTTT; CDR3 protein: CAASLGGGQNTEAFF